This T cell receptor (beta chain) was observed in a study of blood T cell repertoires in COVID-19 (dated by TCRdb to about 2020). The study in broad terms: Samples covering the acute and convalescent phases of COVID-19 were provided by collaborators in the United States, Italy and Spain. The prospective study material was composed of cDNA or gDNA derived from T cells, B-cell-depleted T cells, or PBMCs. Subjects who had been exposed to COVID-19, were actively infected with it, or had recovered from it provided the deeply sampled blood TCRbeta repertoires that made up the dataset. The repertoires were released in a freely available public database meant as a resource for research on the immune response to SARS-CoV-2. Samples came from the ongoing ImmuneRACE study (first 160 participants) plus 1,254 subjects from 6 global collaborators. The sample metadata nearly always contained a de-identified subject ID, COVID-19 status, age in years and sex. HLA class I and class II types, where available, came from metadata supplied by the sample provider rather than from assay-based typing.

What the work shows at the level of the full study, not this receptor alone: Clinical and demographic metadata were provided uncurated, with the amount varying by source and participant.

Comment on this clone: Its target antigen remains unknown. Per-base qualities were not stored, and no clone one base away is much larger.

The immunoSEQ Assay, a bias-controlled multiplex PCR, was used to amplify TCRbeta CDR3 regions from genomic DNA. As for the original processing: Nucleated cell counts per sample were estimated from amplification of reference gene primers within the assay. To quantify the absolute abundance of each unique TCRbeta CDR3 rearrangement, sequence reads were collapsed and filtered. For each sample, productive Simpson clonality was calculated as the square root of Simpson's diversity index over productive rearrangements. Drawn from immuneACCESS, this table holds only the in-frame rearrangements with V and J called that TCRdb kept. Clones are partly lost; checked studies trace under half to an unresolved V gene and leave the rest unexplained. The V and J calls and clone size are taken from that table; D and trimming were inferred from the DNA. For this sample the table gives 50,000 to 70,000 clones, of which around 87% were detected only once. About 7.2% of the sample goes to the ten largest clones.

Collaborating institutions collected whole blood in K2EDTA tubes following their own protocols. For TCRbeta analysis, collaborator samples were shipped as frozen whole blood, as isolated PBMCs, or as DNA extracted from either sample type. Specimen: peripheral blood. The sequence was obtained from a man aged 60-69 years with active or convalescent COVID-19.

The DNA reads TGTGCCAGCAGTATCGGGACTAGCGGACGAACCTACGAGCAGTACTTC. This is translated as CASSIGTSGRTYEQYF. This chain joins TRBV2 to TRBJ2-7; 11 of the junction bases match TRBD2. The germline V gene gives CDR1 as SNHLY and CDR2 as FYNNEI. Its CDR3 holds 16 amino acids, cysteine through phenylalanine. Kept here is only the CDR3 DNA, which spans 48 bases and is read in frame from base 1. The V end gives up 5 bases and the J end 2 bases, leaving 8 bases in the junction not matched to a gene.